These 7 T cell receptor beta chains originate from one sample sequenced in a study of vaccination and CD4 T cells after COVID-19. Their antigen targets remain unknown. The treatment here: approximately 9-day PBMC culture with coronavirus spike peptide pools or control peptides (ViraFEST assay). CD4+ T cells of the unexposed donor were collected before the COVID-19 pandemic (2011-2018). The Oncomine TCR Beta short-read assay sequenced DNA from cultured CD4+ T cells. Each CDR3 protein gets one entry after TCRdb re-called the PCR reads with MiXCR. The sample includes some 9,000 distinct CDR3 sequences, roughly 48% seen only once; the top ten take 25% to 30%. Sequencing used CD4+ T cells from blood, cultured in vitro. The receptors stem from a human donor in good health.

The CDR3 is CASSSAPRSENIQYF. The DNA for the CDR3 is TGTGCCAGCAGCTCCGCGCCCCGGTCTGAAAACATTCAGTACTTC. This chain uses TRBV7-8 with TRBJ2-4; no clear D gene. Trimming shortened V by 4 bases and J by 5 bases, and 15 bases separated the two germline ends. From germline, CDR1 is SGHVS and CDR2 FQNEAQ. The CDR3 consists of 15 residues.

The chain has TRBV12-5 and TRBJ1-2, with a tentative D call TRBD1 (6 bases). The CDR3 covers 14 residues. CDR1 LGHNT and CDR2 FRNRAP come from the germline V gene. Trimming cost V 2 bases and J 7 bases, with 14 bases left between them. The CDR3 protein is CASGLSGGPAGYTF. CDR3 nucleotides: TGTGCTAGTGGTTTGTCCGGGGGGCCGGCTGGCTACACCTTC.

This chain joins TRBV20-1 and TRBJ1-1; 8 bases fit TRBD1. Germline CDR1 and CDR2: DFQATT and SNEGSKA (reference sequence). The V gene end was trimmed by 3 bases and the J gene end by 4 bases; junction bases not matched to a gene: 7. This CDR3 is built from 14 residues. Written as DNA, the CDR3 is TGCAGTGCTAGTAAGACAGGGGTAACCACTGAAGCTTTCTTT. As protein: CSASKTGVTTEAFF.

This clonotype came up a few times. The chain has TRBV6-2 or TRBV6-3 and TRBJ2-7; 9 nucleotides agree with TRBD2. Germline V lookup: CDR1 MNHEY, CDR2 SVGEGT. The CDR3 covers 14 residues. V trimming: 11 bases; J trimming: 2 bases; junction bases outside the gene matches: 10. The CDR3 spells CAGKRGADTYEQYF. Here the CDR3 DNA reads TGTGCCGGAAAGCGGGGGGCCGACACCTACGAGCAGTACTTC.

V usage is TRBV27 and J usage is TRBJ2-1; D unresolved. The CDR3 spans 13 residues. V lost 7 bases, J lost 6 bases, and 13 bases lay in between. From germline, CDR1 is MNHEY and CDR2 SMNVEV (reference sequence). The DNA of the CDR3 is TGTGCCAGCAAGTTTTTAACGGTCAATGAGCAGTTCTTC. Its translation is CASKFLTVNEQFF.

This clonotype has just a few counts. The J gene is TRBJ1-1, the V gene TRBV29-1, with D tentatively TRBD1 (6 bases). Trimming shortened V by 4 bases and J by 6 bases, and 15 bases separated the two germline ends. The CDR3 is 13 amino acids. Germline-derived CDR1 and CDR2 are SQVTM and ANQGSEA. CDR3 protein: CSVAGQGFAEAFF. The CDR3 bases are TGCAGCGTTGCGGGACAAGGGTTTGCTGAAGCTTTCTTT.

This clonotype was seen only once. V usage is TRBV6-1 and J usage is TRBJ2-2, with 8 bases matching TRBD2. Germline values: CDR1 MNHNS, CDR2 SASEGT. The CDR3 runs to 15 residues. The junction had 3 bases not matched to a gene; V was cut back by 6 bases and J by 0 bases. The CDR3 sequence: CASRGAGANTGELFF. The CDR3 DNA is TGTGCCAGCAGGGGAGCGGGGGCGAACACCGGGGAGCTGTTTTTT.